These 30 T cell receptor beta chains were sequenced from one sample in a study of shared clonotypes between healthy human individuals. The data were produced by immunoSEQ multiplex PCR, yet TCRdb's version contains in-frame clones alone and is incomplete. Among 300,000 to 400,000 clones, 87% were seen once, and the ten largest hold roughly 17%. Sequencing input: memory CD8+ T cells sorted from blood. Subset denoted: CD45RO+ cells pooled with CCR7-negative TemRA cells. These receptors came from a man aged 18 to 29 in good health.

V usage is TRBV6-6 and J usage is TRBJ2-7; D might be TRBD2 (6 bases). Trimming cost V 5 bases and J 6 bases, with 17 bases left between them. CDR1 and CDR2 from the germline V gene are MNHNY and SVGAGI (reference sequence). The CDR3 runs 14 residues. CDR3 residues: CASSNWAQEGEQYF. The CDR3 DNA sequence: TGTGCCAGCAGTAATTGGGCCCAGGAGGGCGAGCAGTACTTC.

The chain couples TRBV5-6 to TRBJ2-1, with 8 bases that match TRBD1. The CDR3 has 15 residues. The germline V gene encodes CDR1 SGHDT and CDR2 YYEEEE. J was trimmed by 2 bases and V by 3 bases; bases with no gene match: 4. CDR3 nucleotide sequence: TGTGCCAGCAGCTGGGAGACAGGGGCCTACAATGAGCAGTTCTTC. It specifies CASSWETGAYNEQFF. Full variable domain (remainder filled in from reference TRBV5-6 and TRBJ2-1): DAGVTQSPTHLIKTRGQQVTLRCSPKSGHDTVSWYQQALGQGPQFIFQYYEEEERQRGNFPDRFSGHQFPNYSSELNVNALLLGDSALYLCASSWETGAYNEQFFGPGTRLTVL.

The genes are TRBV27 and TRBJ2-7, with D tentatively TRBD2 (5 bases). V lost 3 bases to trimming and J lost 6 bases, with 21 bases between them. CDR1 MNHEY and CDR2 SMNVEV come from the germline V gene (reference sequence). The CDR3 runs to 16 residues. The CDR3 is CASSFIAGSYLGEQYF. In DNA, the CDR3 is TGTGCCAGCAGTTTCATTGCGGGTTCTTACTTGGGCGAGCAGTACTTC.

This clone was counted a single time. DNA for the CDR3: TGCGCCAGCAGCTTTCGCGGAGGCGCCGGGGAGCTGTTTTTT. Translation: CASSFRGGAGELFF. The chain joins TRBV5-1 to TRBJ2-2; maybe TRBD2 (5 bases). The germline V gene encodes CDR1 SGHRS and CDR2 YFSETQ. There are 14 residues in the CDR3. The V end lost 2 bases, the J end lost 6 bases, and 11 bases lay between the germline ends.

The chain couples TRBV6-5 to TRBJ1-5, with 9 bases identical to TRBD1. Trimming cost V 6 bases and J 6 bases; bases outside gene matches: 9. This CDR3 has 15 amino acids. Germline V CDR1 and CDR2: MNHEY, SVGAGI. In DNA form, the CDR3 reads TGTGCCAGCAGCCTAACAGGGGGCGCGGGTCAGCCCCAGCATTTT. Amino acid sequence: CASSLTGGAGQPQHF.

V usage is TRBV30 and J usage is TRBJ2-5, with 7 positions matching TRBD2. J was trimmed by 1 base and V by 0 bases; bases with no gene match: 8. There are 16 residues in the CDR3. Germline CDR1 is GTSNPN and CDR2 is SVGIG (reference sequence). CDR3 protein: CAWSVGVLAAQETQYF. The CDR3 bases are TGTGCCTGGAGTGTAGGGGTGCTAGCGGCCCAAGAGACCCAGTACTTC.

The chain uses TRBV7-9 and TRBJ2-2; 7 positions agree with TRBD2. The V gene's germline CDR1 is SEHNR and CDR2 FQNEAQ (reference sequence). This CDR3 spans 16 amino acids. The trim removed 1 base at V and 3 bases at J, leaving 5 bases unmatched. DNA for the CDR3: TGTGCCAGCAGCTTAGGGTGGCGGGAGTACACCGGGGAGCTGTTTTTT. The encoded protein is CASSLGWREYTGELFF.

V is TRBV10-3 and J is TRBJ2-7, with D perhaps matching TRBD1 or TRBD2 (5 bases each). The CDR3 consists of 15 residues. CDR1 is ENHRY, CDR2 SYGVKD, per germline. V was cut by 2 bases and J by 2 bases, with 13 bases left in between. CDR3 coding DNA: TGTGCCATCAGTGAGGTGAATCAGGGACCCTACGAGCAGTACTTC. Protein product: CAISEVNQGPYEQYF.

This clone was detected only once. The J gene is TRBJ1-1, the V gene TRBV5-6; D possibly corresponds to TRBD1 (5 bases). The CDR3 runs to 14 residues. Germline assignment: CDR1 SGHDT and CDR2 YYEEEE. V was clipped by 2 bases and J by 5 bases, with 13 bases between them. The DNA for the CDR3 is TGTGCCAGCAGCTTCTCGGCAGGGCCGACTGAAGCTTTCTTT. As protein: CASSFSAGPTEAFF.

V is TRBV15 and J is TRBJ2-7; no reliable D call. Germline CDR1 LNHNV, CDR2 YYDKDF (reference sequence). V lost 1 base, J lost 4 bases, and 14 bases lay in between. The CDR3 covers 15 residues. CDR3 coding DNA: TGTGCCACCAGCAGAGGCTTCCAGTCCGAGTACGAGCAGTACTTC. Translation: CATSRGFQSEYEQYF.

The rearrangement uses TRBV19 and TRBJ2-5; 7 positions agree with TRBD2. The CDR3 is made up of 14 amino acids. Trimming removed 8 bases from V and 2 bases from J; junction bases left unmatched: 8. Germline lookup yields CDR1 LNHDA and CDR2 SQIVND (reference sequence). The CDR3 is CASGGRGEQETQYF. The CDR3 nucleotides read TGTGCCAGTGGAGGTCGGGGGGAACAAGAGACCCAGTACTTC. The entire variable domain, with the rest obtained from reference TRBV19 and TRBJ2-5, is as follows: DGGITQSPKYLFRKEGQNVTLSCEQNLNHDAMYWYRQDPGQGLRLIYYSQIVNDFQKGDIAEGYSVSREKKESFPLTVTSAQKNPTAFYLCASGGRGEQETQYFGPGTRLLVL.

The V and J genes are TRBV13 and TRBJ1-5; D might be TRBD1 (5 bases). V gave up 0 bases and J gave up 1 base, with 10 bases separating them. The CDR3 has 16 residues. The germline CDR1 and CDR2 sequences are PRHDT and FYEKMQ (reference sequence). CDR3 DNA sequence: TGTGCCAGCAGCTTAGGGGGGCAAGGGAGCAATCAGCCCCAGCATTTT. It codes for CASSLGGQGSNQPQHF.

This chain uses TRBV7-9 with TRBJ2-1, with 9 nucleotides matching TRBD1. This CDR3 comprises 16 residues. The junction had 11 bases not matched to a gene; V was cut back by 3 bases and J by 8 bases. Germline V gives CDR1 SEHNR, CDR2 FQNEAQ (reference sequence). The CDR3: CASSLDRDREVDEQFF. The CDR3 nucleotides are TGTGCCAGCAGCTTGGACCGGGACAGGGAGGTCGATGAGCAGTTCTTC.

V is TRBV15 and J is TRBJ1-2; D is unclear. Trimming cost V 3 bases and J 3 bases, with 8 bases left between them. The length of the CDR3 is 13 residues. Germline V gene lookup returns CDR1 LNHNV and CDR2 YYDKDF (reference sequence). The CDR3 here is CATSRTEHYGYTF. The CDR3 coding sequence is TGTGCCACCAGCAGGACGGAGCACTATGGCTACACCTTC.

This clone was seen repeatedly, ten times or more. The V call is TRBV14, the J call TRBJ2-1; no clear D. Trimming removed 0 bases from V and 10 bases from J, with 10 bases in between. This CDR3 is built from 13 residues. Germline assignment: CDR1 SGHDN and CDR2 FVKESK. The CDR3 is CASSQENRWEQFF. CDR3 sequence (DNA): TGTGCCAGCAGCCAAGAGAATCGGTGGGAGCAGTTCTTC.

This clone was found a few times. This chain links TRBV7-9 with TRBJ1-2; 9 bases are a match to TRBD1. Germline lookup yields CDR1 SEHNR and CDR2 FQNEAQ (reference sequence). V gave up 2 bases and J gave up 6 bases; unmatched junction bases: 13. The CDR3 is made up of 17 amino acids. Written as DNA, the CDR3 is TGTGCCAGCAGCTTATCTACACAGGGGGCGAGGGTGGATGGCTACACCTTC. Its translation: CASSLSTQGARVDGYTF.

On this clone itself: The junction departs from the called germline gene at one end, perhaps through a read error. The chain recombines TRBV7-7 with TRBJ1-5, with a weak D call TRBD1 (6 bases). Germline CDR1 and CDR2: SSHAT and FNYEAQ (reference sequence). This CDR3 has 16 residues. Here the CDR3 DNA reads TGTGCTAGCAGCTTAGCTCGGGGGCTTGGTTATCAGCCCCAGCATTTT. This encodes CASSLARGLGYQPQHF.

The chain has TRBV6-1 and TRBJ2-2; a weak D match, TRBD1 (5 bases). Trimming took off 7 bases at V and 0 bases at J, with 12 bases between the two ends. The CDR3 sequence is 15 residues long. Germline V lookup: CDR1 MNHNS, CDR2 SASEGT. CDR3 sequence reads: CASISGAANTGELFF. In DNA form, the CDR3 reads TGTGCCAGCATCTCTGGGGCGGCGAACACCGGGGAGCTGTTTTTT.

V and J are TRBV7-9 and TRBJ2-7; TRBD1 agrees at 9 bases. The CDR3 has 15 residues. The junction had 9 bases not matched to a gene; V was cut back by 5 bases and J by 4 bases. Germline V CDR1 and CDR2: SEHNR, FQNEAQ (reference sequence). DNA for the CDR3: TGTGCCAGCAGCCAAACGGAGACAGGGGGGTACGAGCAGTACTTC. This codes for CASSQTETGGYEQYF.

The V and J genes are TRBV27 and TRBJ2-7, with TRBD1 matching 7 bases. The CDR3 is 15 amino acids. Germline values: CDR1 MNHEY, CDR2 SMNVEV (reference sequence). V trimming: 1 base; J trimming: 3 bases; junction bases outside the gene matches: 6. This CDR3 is CASSLLGQSFYEQYF. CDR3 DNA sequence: TGTGCCAGCAGTTTATTGGGACAGAGCTTCTACGAGCAGTACTTC.

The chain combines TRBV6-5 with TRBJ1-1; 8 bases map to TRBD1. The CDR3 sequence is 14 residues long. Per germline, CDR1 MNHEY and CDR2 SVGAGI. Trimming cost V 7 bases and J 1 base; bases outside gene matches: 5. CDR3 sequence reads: CASITGGSNTEAFF. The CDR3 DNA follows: TGTGCCAGCATTACAGGGGGGTCGAACACTGAAGCTTTCTTT.

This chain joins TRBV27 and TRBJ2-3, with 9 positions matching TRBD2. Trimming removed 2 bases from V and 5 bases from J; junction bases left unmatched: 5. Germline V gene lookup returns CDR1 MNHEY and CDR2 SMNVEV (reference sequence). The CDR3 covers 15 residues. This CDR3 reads CASSLIAGEEDTQYF. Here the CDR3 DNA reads TGTGCCAGCAGTTTAATAGCGGGAGAGGAAGATACGCAGTATTTT.

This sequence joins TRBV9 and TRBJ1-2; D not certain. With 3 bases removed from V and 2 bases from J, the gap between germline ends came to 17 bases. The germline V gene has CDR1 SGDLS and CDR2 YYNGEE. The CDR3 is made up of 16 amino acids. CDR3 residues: CASSANPRESNYGYTF. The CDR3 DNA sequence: TGTGCCAGCAGCGCCAACCCGAGGGAATCGAACTATGGCTACACCTTC.

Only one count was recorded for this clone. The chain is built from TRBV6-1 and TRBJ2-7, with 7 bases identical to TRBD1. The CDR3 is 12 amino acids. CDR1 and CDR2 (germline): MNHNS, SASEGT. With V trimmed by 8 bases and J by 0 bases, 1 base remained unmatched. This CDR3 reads CASGDSSYEQYF. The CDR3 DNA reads TGTGCCAGCGGGGACAGCTCCTACGAGCAGTACTTC.

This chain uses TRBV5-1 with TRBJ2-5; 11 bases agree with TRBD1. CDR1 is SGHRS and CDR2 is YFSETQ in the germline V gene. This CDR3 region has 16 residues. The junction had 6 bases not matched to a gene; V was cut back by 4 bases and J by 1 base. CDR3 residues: CASSHGTGGVQETQYF. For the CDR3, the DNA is TGCGCCAGCAGCCATGGGACAGGGGGTGTCCAAGAGACCCAGTACTTC.

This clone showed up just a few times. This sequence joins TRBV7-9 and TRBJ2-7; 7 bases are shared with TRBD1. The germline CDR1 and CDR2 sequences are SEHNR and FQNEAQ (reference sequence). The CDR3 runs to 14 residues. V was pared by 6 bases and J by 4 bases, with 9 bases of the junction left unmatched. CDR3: CASRHRDSPYEQYF. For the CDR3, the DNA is TGTGCCAGCAGACACCGGGACAGTCCTTACGAGCAGTACTTC.

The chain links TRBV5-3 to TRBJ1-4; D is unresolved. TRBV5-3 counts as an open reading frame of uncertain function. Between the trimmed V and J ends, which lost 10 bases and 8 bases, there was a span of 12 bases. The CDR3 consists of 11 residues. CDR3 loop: CAGNLGEKLFF. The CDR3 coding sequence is TGTGCCGGAAATTTAGGGGAAAAACTGTTTTTT.

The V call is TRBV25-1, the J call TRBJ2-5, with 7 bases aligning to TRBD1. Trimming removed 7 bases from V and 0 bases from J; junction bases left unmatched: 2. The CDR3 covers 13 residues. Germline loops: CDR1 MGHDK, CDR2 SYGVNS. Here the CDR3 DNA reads TGTGCCAGCACGGGGACAGACCAAGAGACCCAGTACTTC. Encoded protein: CASTGTDQETQYF.

CDR3 in amino acids: CASSQEVAGGSSSYNEQFF. Written as DNA, the CDR3 is TGCGCCAGCAGCCAAGAAGTGGCGGGAGGTTCAAGCTCCTACAATGAGCAGTTCTTC. The chain links TRBV4-3 to TRBJ2-1; TRBD2 agrees at 8 bases. Germline assignment: CDR1 LGHNA and CDR2 YSLEER. The CDR3 runs 19 residues. V was pared by 0 bases and J by 0 bases, with 10 bases of the junction left unmatched.

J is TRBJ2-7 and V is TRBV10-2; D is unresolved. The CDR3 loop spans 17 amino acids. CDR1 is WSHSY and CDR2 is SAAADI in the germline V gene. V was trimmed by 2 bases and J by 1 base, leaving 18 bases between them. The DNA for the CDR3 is TGCGCCAGCAGTGAGAGGTTTAGGACCCAGAATTCCTACGAGCAGTACTTC. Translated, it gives CASSERFRTQNSYEQYF.